The subject of this entry is one TCR beta chain. This sample is drawn from a study of blood T cell repertoires in COVID-19. The V end was cut by 2 bases, the J end by 5 bases, with 10 bases between. Germline CDR1 is MNHEY and CDR2 is SMNVEV (reference sequence). The CDR3 runs 14 residues. The method was immunoSEQ multiplex PCR; TCRdb's version includes in-frame clones alone and lacks a portion of them. The table lists around 310,000 clones, around 89% of them singletons. The rearrangement joins TRBV27 to TRBJ2-1, with TRBD1 as a possible D gene (6 bases). The source material was PBMCs or T cells enriched from blood (not recorded which). This clonotype was obtained from a woman in her thirties or forties who had recovered from COVID-19. CDR3 protein: CASSLQGYHNEQFF. The CDR3 DNA is TGTGCCAGCAGTTTACAGGGGTACCACAATGAGCAGTTCTTC.